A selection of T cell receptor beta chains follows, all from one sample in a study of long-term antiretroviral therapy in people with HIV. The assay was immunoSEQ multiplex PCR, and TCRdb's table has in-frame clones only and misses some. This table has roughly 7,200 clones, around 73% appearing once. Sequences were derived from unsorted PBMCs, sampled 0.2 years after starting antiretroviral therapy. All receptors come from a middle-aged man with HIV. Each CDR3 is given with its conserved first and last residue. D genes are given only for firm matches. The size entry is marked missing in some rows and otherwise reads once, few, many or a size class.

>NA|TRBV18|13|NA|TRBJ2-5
TGTGCCAGCTCACCCTGGACGGAAGAGACCCAGTACTTC
CASSPWTEETQYF
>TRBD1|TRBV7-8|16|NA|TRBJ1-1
TGTGCCAGCAGCTTAGGGTCAGGGGGTGTGAACACTGAAGCTTTCTTT
CASSLGSGGVNTEAFF
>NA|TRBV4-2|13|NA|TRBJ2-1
TGTGCCAGCAGCCACCCGGGTAACAATGAGCAGTTCTTC
CASSHPGNNEQFF
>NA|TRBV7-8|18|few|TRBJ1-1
TGTGCCAGCAGCTTATTGCCACCGACAGATAATATGAACACTGAAGCTTTCTTT
CASSLLPPTDNMNTEAFF
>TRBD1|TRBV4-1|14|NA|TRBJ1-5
TGCGCCAGCAGCCACGGACAGGGCGATCAGCCCCAGCATTTT
CASSHGQGDQPQHF
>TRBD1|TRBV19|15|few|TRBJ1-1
TGTGCCAGTAGTTCCTACGACAGGGCGAACACTGAAGCTTTCTTT
CASSSYDRANTEAFF
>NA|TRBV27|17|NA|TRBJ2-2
TGTGCCAGCAGTTTAAACCTGTTACGGTTACGCACCGGGGAGCTGTTTTTT
CASSLNLLRLRTGELFF
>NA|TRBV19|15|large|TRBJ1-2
TGTGCCAGTAGTATAGACCCAGGAGAAGTCTATGGCTACACCTTC
CASSIDPGEVYGYTF
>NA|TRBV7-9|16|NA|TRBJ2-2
TGTGCCAGCAGCTTTCCGGGGGGCTTAAACACCGGGGAGCTGTTTTTT
CASSFPGGLNTGELFF
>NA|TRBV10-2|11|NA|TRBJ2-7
TGCGCCAGCGGACCCTCCTACGAGCAGTACTTC
CASGPSYEQYF
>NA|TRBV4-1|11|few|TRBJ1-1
TGCGCCAGCAGCCACCACAGGGAAGCTTTCTTT
CASSHHREAFF
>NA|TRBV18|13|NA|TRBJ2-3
TGTGCCAGCTCGCAAGGGAGCACAGATACGCAGTATTTT
CASSQGSTDTQYF